This T cell receptor beta chain was documented in a study of blood T cell repertoires in COVID-19. Study-level information: The analysed material was cDNA or gDNA that came from T cells, B-cell-depleted T cells, or PBMCs.

Clones were read by immunoSEQ multiplex PCR, and TCRdb kept only the in-frame ones, dropping some. The sample has fewer than 250,000 clones; 70% to 90% are singletons. Participant ages covered roughly 18 to 89 years across around 22 US areas. Cohorts were determined from participant-reported clinical history. Within 2 weeks before study entry, exposed participants met a COVID-19 case. The CDR3 extends over 13 amino acids. Trimming cost V 5 bases and J 8 bases; bases outside gene matches: 6. The germline gives CDR1 SEHNR, CDR2 FQNEAQ (reference sequence). The J gene is TRBJ2-1, the V gene TRBV7-9; 7 bases agree with TRBD2. The clonotype was recovered from a man aged 50 to 59 who had been exposed to COVID-19. Sequencing was done on a sample of PBMCs or T cells enriched from blood (not recorded which). The CDR3 DNA sequence: TGTGCCAGCAGCCTAACGAGCGGGGATGAGCAGTTCTTC. As protein: CASSLTSGDEQFF.